The subject of this entry is one T cell receptor beta chain. The target antigen is unknown. This specimen comes from a study of pediatric ulcerative colitis. Study-wide findings and caveats: Blood samples from a couple of patients yielded substantially fewer templates and were excluded from blood-rectal overlap analysis. Repertoires came from total lymphocyte DNA, so rare subsets like regulatory T cells may be missed.

The CDR3 loop spans 17 amino acids. The germline V gene encodes CDR1 SGHTA and CDR2 FQGTGA. V lost 2 bases and J 4 bases, leaving 18 bases between the germline ends. TCRdb keeps only in-frame clones here, not all; method: immunoSEQ multiplex PCR. Of about 64,000 clones in the sample, 85% to 90% were seen once. Sequenced sample: blood. This TCR was sampled from a boy aged 10-17 years with severe ulcerative colitis. The chain combines TRBV7-3 with TRBJ2-1; D perhaps matches TRBD2 (7 bases). The chain's CDR3 is CASSLQGNSGKYNEQFF. The CDR3 bases are TGTGCCAGCAGCTTACAGGGGAACAGCGGGAAATACAATGAGCAGTTCTTC.